These 6 T cell receptor beta chains came from one sample sequenced in a study of CD8 T cells in ankylosing spondylitis. Study-wide points: Made up of 7 to 9 highly homologous variants, a TCR beta motif appeared characteristic of ankylosing spondylitis blood.

TCRdb processed the 5' RACE reads anew with MiXCR; each CDR3 protein has one entry. The sample yields around 770,000 distinct CDR3 sequences, roughly 10% seen once. What these receptors recognize is not known. Material for sequencing was blood, either unsorted or a sorted T cell fraction (not recorded which). These receptors were obtained from a male donor with ankylosing spondylitis.

This clonotype has a handful of counts. The genes are TRBV24-1 and TRBJ2-7; no clear D gene. From germline, CDR1 is KGHDR and CDR2 SFDVKD. The CDR3 is made up of 10 amino acids. V was shortened by 7 bases and J by 7 bases, with 7 bases between the two germline ends. The CDR3 sequence: CATRTREQYF. The CDR3 bases are TGTGCCACCAGAACGCGAGAGCAGTACTTC.

The genes are TRBV24-1 and TRBJ2-1; a possible D gene is TRBD2 (7 bases). This CDR3 is built from 13 residues. Germline CDR1 and CDR2: KGHDR and SFDVKD. Trimming removed 12 bases from V and 2 bases from J, with 13 bases in between. As DNA, the CDR3 is TGTGCCCTCGGGGGGCCGCCCTACAATGAGCAGTTCTTC. As protein: CALGGPPYNEQFF.

This clonotype has more than one count but fewer than ten. CDR3 protein: CSAIAGSMNTEAFF. Written as DNA, the CDR3 is TGCAGTGCTATCGCAGGAAGCATGAACACTGAAGCTTTCTTT. The chain couples TRBV20-1 to TRBJ1-1; no reliable D call. Germline CDR1 DFQATT, CDR2 SNEGSKA (reference sequence). This CDR3 comprises 14 residues. With 4 bases removed from V and 0 bases from J, the gap between germline ends came to 12 bases.

The rearrangement links TRBV6-1 to TRBJ2-7; D remains unclear. Trimming left V 6 bases short and J 2 bases short, with 20 bases between. Germline V lookup: CDR1 MNHNS, CDR2 SASEGT. The CDR3 runs to 16 residues. The CDR3 loop reads CASSRSPIPPPYEQYF. In DNA form, the CDR3 reads TGTGCCAGCAGCCGTAGCCCGATTCCTCCACCCTACGAGCAGTACTTC.

This clonotype was picked up many times. V is TRBV5-1 and J is TRBJ2-1; TRBD2 matches at 10 bases. V lost 1 base, J lost 8 bases, and 6 bases stayed unmatched. CDR1 is SGHRS and CDR2 is YFSETQ in the germline V gene. This CDR3 is 15 amino acids long. DNA for the CDR3: TGCGCCAGCAGCTTGCTAGCGGGAGTGAGAGATGAGCAGTTCTTC. It is translated as CASSLLAGVRDEQFF.

V is TRBV18 and J is TRBJ2-7; 12 nucleotides agree with TRBD2. The V segment lost 3 bases and the J segment 7 bases; nucleotides outside the gene matches: 7. This CDR3 contains 15 residues. Looked up from germline, CDR1 is KGHSH and CDR2 is LQKENI. The DNA for the CDR3 is TGTGCCAGCTCACCCTTAGGACTAGCGGGATCAGAGCAGTACTTC. Translated: CASSPLGLAGSEQYF.